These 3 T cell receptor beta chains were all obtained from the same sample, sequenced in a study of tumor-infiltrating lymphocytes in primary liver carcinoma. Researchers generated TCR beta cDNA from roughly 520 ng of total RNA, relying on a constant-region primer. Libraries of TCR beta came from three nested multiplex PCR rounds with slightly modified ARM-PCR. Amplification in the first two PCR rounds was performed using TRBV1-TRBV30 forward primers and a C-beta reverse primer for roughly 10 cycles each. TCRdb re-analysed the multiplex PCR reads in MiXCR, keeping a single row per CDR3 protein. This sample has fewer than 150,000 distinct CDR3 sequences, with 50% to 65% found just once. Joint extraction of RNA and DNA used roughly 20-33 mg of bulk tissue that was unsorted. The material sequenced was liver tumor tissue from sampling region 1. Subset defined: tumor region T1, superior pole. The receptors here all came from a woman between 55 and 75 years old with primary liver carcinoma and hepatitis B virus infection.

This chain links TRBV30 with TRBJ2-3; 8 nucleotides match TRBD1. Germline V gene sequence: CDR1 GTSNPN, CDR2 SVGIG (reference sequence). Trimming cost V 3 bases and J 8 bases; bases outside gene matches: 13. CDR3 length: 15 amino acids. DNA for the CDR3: TGTGCCTGGAGAGTCCAGGACAGGGCCTCCGGTACGCAGTATTTT. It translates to CAWRVQDRASGTQYF.

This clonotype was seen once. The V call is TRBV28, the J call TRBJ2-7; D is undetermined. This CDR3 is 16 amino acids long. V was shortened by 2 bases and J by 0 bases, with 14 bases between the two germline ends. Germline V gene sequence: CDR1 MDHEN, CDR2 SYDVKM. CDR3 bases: TGTGCCAGCAGTTTAGACCCCGGACGGCCCTCCTACGAGCAGTACTTC. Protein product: CASSLDPGRPSYEQYF.

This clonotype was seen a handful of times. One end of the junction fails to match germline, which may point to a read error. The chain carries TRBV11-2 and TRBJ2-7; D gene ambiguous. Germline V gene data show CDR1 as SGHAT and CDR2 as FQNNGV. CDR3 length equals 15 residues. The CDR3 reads CASSLEPLGIYERYF. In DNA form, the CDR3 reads TGTGCCAGCAGTCTGGAACCCCTAGGGATCTACGAGCGGTACTTC. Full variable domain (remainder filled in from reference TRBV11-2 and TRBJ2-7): EAGVAQSPRYKIIEKRQSVAFWCNPISGHATLYWYQQILGQGPKLLIQFQNNGVVDDSQLPKDRFSAERLKGVDSTLKIQPAKLEDSAVYLCASSLEPLGIYERYFGPGTRLTVT.